The 29 T cell receptor beta chains below come from one sample, sequenced in a study of neurological immune-mediated disorders. TCRdb itself ran the 5' RACE reads through MiXCR, one entry per CDR3 protein. The sample lists 40,000 to 45,000 distinct CDR3 sequences; roughly 12% were seen once. The specimen was PBMCs. The receptors derive from a female donor in good health.

This clonotype was counted many times. The chain combines TRBV20-1 with TRBJ2-3, with D uncertain. The germline gives CDR1 DFQATT, CDR2 SNEGSKA (reference sequence). Trimming stripped 6 bases from V and 2 bases from J, with 12 bases between. CDR3 size: 13 residues. CDR3 sequence: CSAPRQVTDTQYF. DNA of the CDR3: TGCAGTGCCCCCCGCCAGGTCACAGATACGCAGTATTTT.

This clonotype has ten or more counts. The chain employs TRBV29-1 and TRBJ1-2, with 11 bases identical to TRBD1. After removal of 7 bases from V and 3 bases from J, the junction contained 4 bases not matched to a gene. This CDR3 is built from 13 residues. The V gene's germline CDR1 is SQVTM and CDR2 ANQGSEA. CDR3 coding DNA: TGCAGCGCAAAGGGACAGGGGGACTATGGCTACACCTTC. Encoded protein: CSAKGQGDYGYTF.

This clonotype was recorded at least ten times. The DNA of the CDR3 is TGCGCCAGCAGCTCATCGGTAGCGGGAGTGAGCACCGGGGAGCTGTTTTTT. Translated, it gives CASSSSVAGVSTGELFF. V and J are TRBV5-1 and TRBJ2-2, with 9 bases fitting TRBD2. The CDR3 contains 17 residues. Trimming removed 3 bases from V and 4 bases from J; junction bases left unmatched: 10. Germline V gives CDR1 SGHRS, CDR2 YFSETQ.

The V and J genes are TRBV20-1 and TRBJ1-1; 8 nucleotides line up with TRBD1. The V gene end was trimmed by 1 base and the J gene end by 4 bases; junction bases not matched to a gene: 14. Looked up from germline, CDR1 is DFQATT and CDR2 is SNEGSKA (reference sequence). The CDR3 covers 17 residues. The DNA of the CDR3 is TGCAGTGCTAGAGCGTTCGGGCAGGGGGCTCGTGGCACTGAAGCTTTCTTT. This gives the protein CSARAFGQGARGTEAFF.

The rearrangement links TRBV2 to TRBJ1-1, with D maybe TRBD1 (5 bases). This CDR3 is 12 amino acids long. Germline V gene sequence: CDR1 SNHLY, CDR2 FYNNEI. Trimming shortened V by 4 bases and J by 8 bases, and 11 bases separated the two germline ends. The CDR3 coding sequence is TGTGCCAGCAGTGGGGGGGGGTTGGAAGCTTTCTTT. This translates into CASSGGGLEAFF. The full variable domain, completed using reference TRBV2 and TRBJ1-1, is EPEVTQTPSHQVTQMGQEVILRCVPISNHLYFYWYRQILGQKVEFLVSFYNNEISEKSEIFDDQFSVERPDGSNFTLKIRSTKLEDSAMYFCASSGGGLEAFFGQGTRLTVV.

This clonotype appeared many times. This chain connects TRBV2 to TRBJ1-6, with 11 bases matching TRBD1. V was clipped by 7 bases and J by 9 bases; unmatched bases: 5. CDR1 is SNHLY and CDR2 is FYNNEI in the germline V gene. The CDR3 loop spans 14 amino acids. This CDR3 reads CASTRDRGFSPLHF. Here the CDR3 DNA reads TGTGCCAGCACACGGGACAGGGGGTTTTCACCCCTCCACTTT.

In its sample, this clonotype was seen many times. The chain combines TRBV4-1 with TRBJ2-2; D unresolved. This CDR3 has 16 amino acids. CDR1 MGHRA and CDR2 YSYEKL come from the germline V gene. The ends were cut back, 1 base at V and 4 bases at J, with 13 bases in the middle. CDR3 loop: CASSQAGRPSTGELFF. The CDR3 DNA follows: TGCGCCAGCAGCCAAGCCGGACGACCTAGCACCGGGGAGCTGTTTTTT.

This clonotype appeared once. This chain uses TRBV20-1 with TRBJ2-1; D gene uncertain. Per germline, CDR1 DFQATT and CDR2 SNEGSKA (reference sequence). The CDR3 totals 13 residues. V was pared by 4 bases and J by 6 bases, with 13 bases between. The CDR3 DNA follows: TGCAGTGCTACTGCCCCCCCTGGCAATGAGCAGTTCTTC. It translates to CSATAPPGNEQFF.

In regard to this clonotype: A single base separates this from a much larger clone, so it may be a read error. No conserved phenylalanine or tryptophan is present at the end of the CDR3, so a read error is the likely explanation. The chain carries TRBV28 and TRBJ1-1, with D possibly being TRBD1 (5 bases). Germline V gene sequence: CDR1 MDHEN, CDR2 SYDVKM. The CDR3 is 14 amino acids. V lost 6 bases and J 5 bases, leaving 16 bases between the germline ends. CDR3 bases: TGTGCCAGCAGAAGCGGGGGGGGAGGGACTGAAGCTTTCTCT. This encodes CASRSGGGGTEAFS.

With regard to this clonotype: This may stem from a read error, because a much larger clone lies one nucleotide away. V is TRBV28 and J is TRBJ1-5, with D possibly matching TRBD1 (6 bases). Germline values: CDR1 MDHEN, CDR2 SYDVKM. The CDR3 sequence is 15 residues long. V dropped 10 bases and J dropped 1 base, with 17 bases sitting between them. The CDR3, as DNA: TGTGCCAACACCCCGGGAGGGGGAAGCAATCAGCCCCAGCATTTT. Translated, it gives CANTPGGGSNQPQHF.

This clonotype was seen many times. The V gene is TRBV20-1, the J gene TRBJ1-1, with TRBD1 matching over 7 bases. CDR3 length: 11 residues. The germline V gene encodes CDR1 DFQATT and CDR2 SNEGSKA (reference sequence). V shed 5 bases, J shed 10 bases, and the junction held 7 bases outside the gene matches. CDR3 in amino acids: CSAGTDRVAFF. CDR3 sequence (DNA): TGCAGTGCTGGGACCGACAGGGTAGCTTTCTTT.

Sample share makes this clonotype medium-sized (0.01 to 0.1%). The rearrangement joins TRBV5-6 to TRBJ1-2, with a tentative D call TRBD1 (6 bases). Trimming cost V 0 bases and J 6 bases, with 9 bases left between them. CDR3 length: 13 residues. Germline V gives CDR1 SGHDT, CDR2 YYEEEE. The CDR3 spells CASSLAGVHGYTF. CDR3 sequence (DNA): TGTGCCAGCAGCTTGGCAGGGGTTCATGGCTACACCTTC. Drawing the rest from reference TRBV5-6 and TRBJ1-2, the complete variable domain is DAGVTQSPTHLIKTRGQQVTLRCSPKSGHDTVSWYQQALGQGPQFIFQYYEEEERQRGNFPDRFSGHQFPNYSSELNVNALLLGDSALYLCASSLAGVHGYTFGSGTRLTVV.

This clonotype is judged medium-sized. The V and J genes are TRBV5-1 and TRBJ1-1; unclear D gene. V shed 4 bases and J shed 5 bases, with 21 bases lying between them. Germline CDR1 and CDR2: SGHRS and YFSETQ. The CDR3 is made up of 16 amino acids. CDR3 bases: TGCGCCAGCAGCCCCGAGGTTCAGGACCTGGGGACTGAAGCTTTCTTT. Translating it yields CASSPEVQDLGTEAFF.

This clonotype was observed many times. The CDR3 DNA follows: TGCGCCAGCAGGAATAATTTAGCGGTGGGGGAGACCCAGTACTTC. This sequence encodes CASRNNLAVGETQYF. This chain joins TRBV5-1 and TRBJ2-5; the D gene is possibly TRBD2 (6 bases). V was cut by 5 bases and J by 5 bases, with 19 bases left in between. Germline V gene lookup returns CDR1 SGHRS and CDR2 YFSETQ. The CDR3 loop spans 15 amino acids.

Ten or more counts support this clonotype. This chain links TRBV5-5 with TRBJ2-1; D could derive from TRBD1 or TRBD2 (5 bases each). Trimming shortened V by 0 bases and J by 0 bases, and 10 bases separated the two germline ends. The CDR3 consists of 16 residues. Germline V gene data show CDR1 as SGHKS and CDR2 as YYEKEE (reference sequence). CDR3 sequence (DNA): TGTGCCAGCAGCTTGGGGGGGACGAGCTCCTACAATGAGCAGTTCTTC. This sequence encodes CASSLGGTSSYNEQFF.

This clonotype was seen at least ten times. The rearrangement uses TRBV5-1 and TRBJ2-5; D remains ambiguous. Germline loops: CDR1 SGHRS, CDR2 YFSETQ. V was cut by 5 bases and J by 2 bases, with 7 bases left in between. This CDR3 has 12 residues. DNA for the CDR3: TGCGCCAGCAGTTCAAGACAAGAGACCCAGTACTTC. The encoded protein is CASSSRQETQYF.

On this clonotype itself: This may stem from a read error, because a much larger clone lies one nucleotide away. The chain employs TRBV24-1 and TRBJ2-1, with unresolved D. Germline CDR1 reads KGHDR; CDR2 reads SFDVKD. The CDR3 loop spans 13 amino acids. CDR3 bases: TGTGTCACCAGGCACCGGTCCTACAATGAGCAGTTCTTC. Translating gives CVTRHRSYNEQFF.

This clonotype was observed many times. The genes are TRBV29-1 and TRBJ2-2, with a tentative D call TRBD1 (6 bases). Germline V lookup: CDR1 SQVTM, CDR2 ANQGSEA. Trimming stripped 5 bases from V and 6 bases from J, with 10 bases between. The CDR3 runs 12 residues. The DNA of the CDR3 is TGCAGCGTTAACAGGGCTTCCGGGGAGCTGTTTTTT. Translation: CSVNRASGELFF.

This clonotype was picked up many times. The chain joins TRBV12-3 or TRBV12-4 to TRBJ2-3; D is uncertain. The length of the CDR3 is 12 residues. V was trimmed by 7 bases and J by 1 base, leaving 6 bases between them. The CDR3 DNA sequence: TGTGCCAGCAAGGTGGGCACAGATACGCAGTATTTT. Translation gives CASKVGTDTQYF.

This clonotype was seen at least ten times. The V call is TRBV29-1, the J call TRBJ1-1; D may be TRBD1 (6 bases). Trimming took off 7 bases at V and 6 bases at J, with 18 bases between the two ends. The germline gives CDR1 SQVTM, CDR2 ANQGSEA. The CDR3 contains 13 residues. This chain's CDR3 is CSGEGRGGAEAFF. The CDR3 coding sequence is TGCAGCGGCGAAGGCAGGGGAGGCGCTGAAGCTTTCTTT.

This clonotype was seen repeatedly, ten times or more. The V call is TRBV6-1, the J call TRBJ1-5, with D maybe TRBD1 (5 bases). Between the trimmed V and J ends, which lost 8 bases and 7 bases, there was a span of 21 bases. Per the germline V gene, CDR1 is MNHNS and CDR2 is SASEGT. This CDR3 has 15 residues. This CDR3 is CASLRTPTMGQPQHF. The CDR3 nucleotides read TGTGCCAGCTTGAGGACACCTACAATGGGACAGCCCCAGCATTTT.

This clonotype was seen repeatedly, ten times or more. Here the CDR3 reads CASSEPGSRGYTF. CDR3 bases: TGTGCCAGCAGTGAACCAGGGTCACGTGGCTACACCTTC. The chain joins TRBV28 to TRBJ1-2; D perhaps matches TRBD1 (5 bases). The CDR3 sequence is 13 residues long. CDR1 and CDR2 (germline): MDHEN, SYDVKM. Trimming pared 5 bases from V and 7 bases from J, leaving 14 bases between.

There are many counts of this clonotype. This chain uses TRBV5-1 with TRBJ1-6; a weak D match, TRBD1 (6 bases). Looked up from germline, CDR1 is SGHRS and CDR2 is YFSETQ. The V gene lost 2 bases and the J gene lost 5 bases, with 11 bases spanning the gap. CDR3 size: 15 residues. CDR3 amino acids: CASSFGPGDNSPLHF. CDR3 in DNA: TGCGCCAGCAGCTTCGGTCCAGGGGATAATTCACCCCTCCACTTT.

The J gene is TRBJ2-3, the V gene TRBV15; the match to TRBD2 covers 10 bases. The CDR3 runs to 16 residues. Germline CDR1 and CDR2: LNHNV and YYDKDF (reference sequence). J lost 1 base, V lost 2 bases, and 3 bases had no gene match. This CDR3 is CATSRRLAGGTDTQYF. In DNA form, the CDR3 reads TGTGCCACCAGCAGACGACTAGCGGGCGGCACAGATACGCAGTATTTT.

In its sample, this clonotype is medium-sized. The rearrangement links TRBV12-3 or TRBV12-4 to TRBJ2-7; the D gene is possibly TRBD1 (6 bases). CDR3 length equals 13 residues. V lost 5 bases, J lost 1 base, and 9 bases lay in between. CDR3 protein: CASSRTGSYEQYF. The CDR3 DNA reads as TGTGCCAGCAGTCGAACAGGGTCCTACGAGCAGTACTTC.

This clonotype was seen many times. The chain employs TRBV9 and TRBJ2-5; D gene uncertain. Germline CDR1 SGDLS, CDR2 YYNGEE. The CDR3 runs to 14 residues. Trimming took off 4 bases at V and 5 bases at J, with 15 bases between the two ends. The CDR3 region is CASSPHSLGETQYF. CDR3 DNA sequence: TGTGCCAGCAGCCCACATTCGTTGGGGGAGACCCAGTACTTC.

This clonotype was found many times. The chain combines TRBV20-1 with TRBJ2-6, with D perhaps matching TRBD2 (6 bases). Germline loops: CDR1 DFQATT, CDR2 SNEGSKA (reference sequence). The CDR3 consists of 16 residues. Trimming took 5 bases from V and 0 from J, leaving 14 bases between them. The CDR3 sequence: CSAAGTHSSGANVLTF. Written as DNA, the CDR3 is TGCAGTGCTGCCGGGACTCACAGCTCTGGGGCCAACGTCCTGACTTTC.

By share of the sample, this clonotype is medium-sized. V usage is TRBV5-1 and J usage is TRBJ2-7; 9 bases match TRBD1. Germline CDR1 SGHRS, CDR2 YFSETQ. V lost 3 bases and J lost 0; bases outside the gene matches: 1. The CDR3 totals 14 residues. DNA for the CDR3: TGCGCCAGCAGCTGGACAGGGGACTCCTACGAGCAGTACTTC. Protein product: CASSWTGDSYEQYF.

This sequence joins TRBV5-6 and TRBJ2-2; 7 bases are a match to TRBD2. The germline gives CDR1 SGHDT, CDR2 YYEEEE. The V and J ends lost 3 bases and 4 bases, in that order; junction bases with no gene match: 12. The CDR3 has 17 amino acids. The chain's CDR3 is CASSSSWGGKGTGELFF. The CDR3 coding sequence is TGTGCCAGCAGCTCTTCATGGGGGGGGAAGGGCACCGGGGAGCTGTTTTTT.